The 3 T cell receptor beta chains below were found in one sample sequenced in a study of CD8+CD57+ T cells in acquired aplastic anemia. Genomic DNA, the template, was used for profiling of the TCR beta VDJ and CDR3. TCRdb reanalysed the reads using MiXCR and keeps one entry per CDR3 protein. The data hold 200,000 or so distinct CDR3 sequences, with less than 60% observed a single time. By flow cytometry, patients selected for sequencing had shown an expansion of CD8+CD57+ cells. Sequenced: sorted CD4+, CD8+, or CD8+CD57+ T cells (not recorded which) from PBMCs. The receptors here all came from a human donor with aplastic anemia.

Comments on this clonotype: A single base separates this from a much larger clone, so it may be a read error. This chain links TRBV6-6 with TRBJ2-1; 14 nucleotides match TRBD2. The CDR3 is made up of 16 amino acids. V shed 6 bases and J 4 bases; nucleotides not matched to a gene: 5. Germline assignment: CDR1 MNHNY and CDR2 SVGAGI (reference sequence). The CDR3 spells CASSPRLAGGYNEQFF. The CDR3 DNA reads TGTGCCAGCAGCCCTAGACTAGCGGGGGGGTACAATGAGCAGTTCTTC.

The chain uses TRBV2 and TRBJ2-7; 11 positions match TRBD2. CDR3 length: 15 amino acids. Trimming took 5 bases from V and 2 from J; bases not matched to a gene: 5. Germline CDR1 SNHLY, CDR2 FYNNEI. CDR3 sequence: CASSLNSGGAYEQYF. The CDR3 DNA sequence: TGTGCCAGCAGTTTAAATAGCGGGGGGGCCTACGAGCAGTACTTC.

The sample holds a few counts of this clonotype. CDR3 in amino acids: CSARNPGQEDNSPLHF. The CDR3 region has the DNA TGCAGTGCTAGAAACCCGGGACAGGAGGATAATTCACCCCTCCACTTT. The chain carries TRBV20-1 and TRBJ1-6; the match to TRBD1 covers 8 bases. CDR1 DFQATT and CDR2 SNEGSKA come from the germline V gene (reference sequence). Unmatched junction bases numbered 8, after V lost 2 bases and J lost 5 bases. This CDR3 is built from 16 residues.